Listed here are 4 T cell receptor beta chains from one sample, sequenced in a study of blood T cell repertoires in COVID-19. The method was immunoSEQ multiplex PCR; TCRdb's version includes in-frame clones alone and lacks a portion of them. The table includes about 170,000 clones, less than 90% detected once. What was sequenced was PBMCs or T cells enriched from blood (not recorded which). The receptors were gathered from a woman between 50 and 59 years old who had recovered from COVID-19.

CDR3 sequence (DNA): TGTGCCAGCAGCCAAGAACAGGGGTACTATGGCTACACCTTC. Protein: CASSQEQGYYGYTF. The chain is built from TRBV3-1 (or the pseudogene TRBV3-2) and TRBJ1-2, with TRBD1 identical over 7 bases. Losses at the gene ends were 0 bases for V and 3 bases for J; bases not matched to a gene: 1. CDR1 and CDR2 (germline): LGHDT, YNNKEL (reference sequence). The CDR3 has 14 residues.

The V and J genes are TRBV7-9 and TRBJ1-1; D remains unclear. Looked up from germline, CDR1 is SEHNR and CDR2 is FQNEAQ (reference sequence). The CDR3 runs 15 residues. V was trimmed by 5 bases and J by 0 bases, leaving 13 bases between them. The CDR3 loop reads CASSPGSELNTEAFF. The CDR3 nucleotides are TGTGCCAGCAGCCCGGGGTCCGAGTTGAACACTGAAGCTTTCTTT.

The rearrangement joins TRBV27 to TRBJ2-2; 7 bases align to TRBD2. The J segment lost 4 bases and the V segment lost 1 base, leaving 3 bases of the junction unmatched. The CDR3 covers 15 residues. Germline V gene lookup returns CDR1 MNHEY and CDR2 SMNVEV (reference sequence). The CDR3 coding sequence is TGTGCCAGCAGTTTATGGTGGGGGGGCACCGGGGAGCTGTTTTTT. This encodes CASSLWWGGTGELFF.

The chain combines TRBV6-5 with TRBJ1-3, with TRBD1 as a possible D gene (6 bases). Trimming removed 6 bases from V and 1 base from J, with 10 bases in between. The CDR3 has 14 residues. CDR1 MNHEY and CDR2 SVGAGI come from the germline V gene. CDR3 residues: CASRPGQSGNTIYF. The CDR3 coding sequence is TGTGCCAGCAGACCCGGACAGTCTGGAAACACCATATATTTT.